The source of this T cell receptor (beta chain) is a study of T cell responses to AZD1222 COVID-19 vaccine (dated by TCRdb to the early 2020s). Notes on the research overall: A total of over 230 trial participants underwent TCR sequencing, of whom 200 to 220 received two doses of AZD1222 and approximately 25 received two doses of the MenACWY control vaccine. Trial participants were enrolled into age subgroups of 18-55, 56-69 and 70-plus years, which contained 148, 28 and 57 TCR-sequenced participants, respectively. Here is what the overall study found, with its caveats: Reportedly, close to half of the unique spike-specific TCRs recognized epitopes lying outside the regions that are mutated in the B.1.351 and B.1.1.7 variants. Spike-specific TCR breadth and depth rose significantly after two AZD1222 doses compared with day 0 and with MenACWY recipients. Only 5 to 7 AZD1222 recipients were SARS-CoV-2 seropositive at baseline, limiting conclusions about previously exposed vaccinees. Because no day 14 peak-response samples were available, repertoires were characterized only after the peak T cell response. The whole spike protein was spanned by vaccine-associated CD4 TCRs, and dominant responses were seen in regions 160-218 and 743-854. The 56-69-year group was small, and its depth increase did not reach significance, likely because of low power. Most participants were white British and females outnumbered males, and the authors suggested that clonal diversity may have been underestimated.

The time point label for this specimen denotes: about 28 days (+/-7) after the second vaccine dose. AZD1222 recipients whose second dose came at about 4 weeks and those whose second dose came at about 12 weeks were combined into one group, since spike-specific TCR depth and breadth did not differ between the two schedules. Vaccinee samples came from UK trials COV001 and COV002, including a single-blind randomized controlled phase 2/3 trial of AZD1222 (ChAdOx1 nCoV-19) in healthy adults. Trial participant PBMC samples were collected at day 0 and day 28 after the second dose for TCRbeta chain sequencing. Counted from cysteine to phenylalanine, this CDR3 has 14 amino acids. Only the CDR3 part of the read is kept: 42 bases, read in frame from the first base. CDR1 and CDR2 (LGHDT, YNNKEL) derive from the germline V gene (reference sequence). V sheds 1 base and J sheds 3 bases, leaving 9 bases between their ends.

The CDR3 regions of human TCRbeta chains were analyzed by immunosequencing. The original methods were these. Repertoire TCRs were matched against a reference library of SARS-CoV-2-specific TCRs generated with the MIRA antigen-specificity platform. Breadth was defined as the fraction of unique TCRs that were SARS-CoV-2-associated. Depth was defined as the fraction of total T cells that were SARS-CoV-2-associated. Using the MIRA data, each spike-specific TCR was assigned both to the spike region to which the TCR was reactive and to a CD4 or CD8 class. Log10-transformed breadth and depth values were compared by one-way ANOVA with Sidak's multiple comparisons tests. TCRdb took this table from immuneACCESS and kept in-frame rearrangements with V and J called. Such tables lack part of the clones; where checked against another copy, unresolved V genes explain under half of the gap, and the rest is unexplained. V and J calls and clone size follow that table, whereas D and trimming were derived from the DNA. This sample comprises 150,000 to 200,000 clones, about 91% of them detected only once. Approximately 1.2% of the sample goes to the ten largest clones.

A word on this clone: Its target antigen remains unknown. Per-nucleotide qualities are absent, and no much larger clonotype sits a single base away.

The TCR originated in an adult who received the AZD1222 COVID-19 vaccine. Recombination linked TRBV3-1 (or the pseudogene TRBV3-2) to TRBJ1-2, with the D gene uncertain. Sequences were derived from peripheral blood, sampled 28 days after the second AZD1222 dose. The base sequence is TGTGCCAGCAGCCAAGTTGCGTCTCACTATGGCTACACCTTC. Translated, this is CASSQVASHYGYTF.